This T cell receptor (beta chain) was observed in a study of T cell responses to AZD1222 COVID-19 vaccine. General study findings and limits: Two doses of AZD1222 preceded a rise in Spike-specific TCR breadth and depth.

This clone was seen a handful of times. What it binds is not known. The germline gives CDR1 SGHVS, CDR2 FQNEAQ. This CDR3 comprises 15 residues. V lost 1 base and J lost 5; bases outside the gene matches: 2. Clones were sequenced by immunoSEQ multiplex PCR, and TCRdb holds only the in-frame ones, with some missing. The top ten hold around 3.2% of the sample, which has about 91,000 clones, 92% seen once. The receptor was derived from an adult who received the AZD1222 COVID-19 vaccine. The sample here was peripheral blood, taken 28 days after the second AZD1222 dose. V and J are TRBV7-8 and TRBJ2-5; 12 bases match TRBD2. The DNA of the CDR3 is TGTGCCAGCAGCTTAGGGGGGACTAGCGGGGAGACCCAGTACTTC. This translates into CASSLGGTSGETQYF.